This T cell receptor (beta chain) was sequenced during a study of cytomegalovirus exposure and HLA in healthy donors. Study conclusions and caveats: Reports indicate that TCR beta sequences accurately predicted the HLA-A and HLA-B alleles of most subjects.

Primers for the PCR totalled 60 Vbeta and 13 Jbeta. Method: immunoSEQ multiplex PCR; TCRdb's copy keeps in-frame clones and lacks some. Of fewer than 120,000 clones in the sample, over 60% were seen once. As regards this clone: What it binds is not known.

The CDR3 runs to 17 residues. With 0 bases removed from V and 5 bases from J, the gap between germline ends came to 20 bases. CDR1 and CDR2 from the germline V gene are SGDLS and YYNGEE. Specimen: PBMCs. The source of this sequence is a young man in good health and CMV-seropositive. The genes are TRBV9 and TRBJ2-5; unclear D gene. The CDR3 loop is CASSVGAGAQPRETQYF. The CDR3 nucleotides are TGTGCCAGCAGCGTAGGAGCTGGTGCTCAACCCAGGGAGACCCAGTACTTC. Complete variable domain (other parts from reference TRBV9 and TRBJ2-5): DSGVTQTPKHLITATGQRVTLRCSPRSGDLSVYWYQQSLDQGLQFLIQYYNGEERAKGNILERFSAQQFPDLHSELNLSSLELGDSALYFCASSVGAGAQPRETQYFGPGTRLLVL.